This TCR beta chain was captured in a study of blood T cells in healthy people across ages. Using a J-beta primer mix together with a sample-barcoded 5' primer, a second PCR was run for 7 to 11 cycles. CDR3-containing paired-end reads numbering at least 3 million came from each sample. Each CDR3 protein is one row after TCRdb ran MiXCR on the 5' RACE reads. The data show about 1.7 million distinct CDR3 sequences, 28% seen once. CDR3 length: 13 residues. CDR1 is DFQATT, CDR2 SNEGSKA, per germline (reference sequence). A word on this clonotype: A much larger clone differs from this one at a single base, so this may be a read error.

RNA extraction gave at least 5.5 micrograms of total RNA per sample. The sequencing input was blood. The clonotype was recovered from a woman younger than 45 in good health. The rearrangement uses TRBV20-1 and TRBJ2-1; D might be TRBD1 (6 bases). The CDR3 spells CSTREDRYNEQFF. CDR3 sequence (DNA): TGCAGTACTAGAGAGGACAGATACAATGAGCAGTTCTTC.